This is a list of T cell receptor beta chains from one sample in a study of shared clonotypes between healthy human individuals. Profiling relied on immunoSEQ multiplex PCR, and the TCRdb table lists in-frame clones only, not all of them. This table holds 1 million to 1.3 million clones, more than 75% found once. The sequenced material came from memory CD4+ T cells from PBMCs. Receptors originate from a man younger than 35 in good health. Some clones in this sample may be carry-over from other donors' samples. Both conserved end residues are part of each CDR3. A D gene is named only where the DNA matches it firmly. The listing skips clone size in some rows; elsewhere it reads once, few, many or a size class.

clone_size	j_call	d_call	v_call	cdr3_length	cdr3_aa	cdr3_nt
-	TRBJ2-7	-	TRBV5-6	13	CASSFGTDYEQYF	TGTGCCAGCAGCTTTGGGACGGACTACGAGCAGTACTTC
-	TRBJ2-7	-	TRBV11-3	15	CASSLGAGIASEQYF	TGTGCCAGCAGCTTAGGTGCGGGGATCGCTTCCGAGCAGTACTTC
-	TRBJ2-1	TRBD2	TRBV7-3	15	CASSLKSGGYNEQFF	TGTGCCAGCAGCTTAAAAAGCGGGGGCTACAATGAGCAGTTCTTC
-	TRBJ1-4	-	TRBV28	15	CASSLWGRGDEKLFF	TGTGCCAGCAGCCTATGGGGTAGGGGCGATGAAAAACTGTTTTTT
-	TRBJ2-7	TRBD2	TRBV18	16	CASSQQGLATPYEQYF	TGTGCCAGCTCACAACAAGGACTAGCAACACCCTACGAGCAGTACTTC
once	TRBJ2-4	-	TRBV28	15	CASSIMGGRQNIQYF	TGTGCCAGCAGTATAATGGGGGGTCGGCAAAACATTCAGTACTTC
-	TRBJ2-2	-	TRBV7-2	16	CASSRPRATNTGELFF	TGTGCCAGCAGCCGCCCCCGGGCTACCAACACCGGGGAGCTGTTTTTT
once	TRBJ2-3	-	TRBV18	12	CASSPLRGEQYF	TGTGCCAGCTCACCCCTCAGGGGGGAGCAGTATTTT
-	TRBJ1-2	-	TRBV19	14	CASSIPRYPYGYTF	TGTGCCAGTAGTATCCCCAGATACCCCTATGGCTACACCTTC
-	TRBJ1-5	-	TRBV19	16	CASSLPLGGYHQPQHF	TGTGCCAGTAGTCTCCCCCTTGGGGGATACCATCAGCCCCAGCATTTT
-	TRBJ1-4	TRBD1	TRBV6-6	14	CASRLRGQGEKLFF	TGTGCCAGCAGGCTTAGGGGGCAAGGGGAAAAACTGTTTTTT
once	TRBJ2-5	TRBD2	TRBV4-1	18	CASSQGRVAGVIQETQYF	TGCGCCAGCAGCCAAGGAAGAGTTGCGGGAGTAATCCAAGAGACCCAGTACTTC
-	TRBJ1-2	-	TRBV7-2	13	CASSPTGNYGYTF	TGTGCCAGCAGCCCGACTGGGAACTATGGCTACACCTTC
-	TRBJ1-2	-	TRBV20-1	9	CSARESYTF	TGCAGTGCTAGAGAGAGCTACACCTTC
-	TRBJ2-1	-	TRBV6-5	13	CASSLGQFNEQFF	TGTGCCAGCAGTTTAGGACAGTTCAATGAGCAGTTCTTC
-	TRBJ2-1	-	TRBV5-4	12	CASSPTTDEQFF	TGTGCCAGCAGCCCCACTACGGATGAGCAGTTCTTC
once	TRBJ2-3	-	TRBV4-2	15	CASSLVVSSGGTQYF	TGTGCCAGCAGCTTGGTGGTTTCGTCCGGAGGTACGCAGTATTTT
-	TRBJ1-2	-	TRBV19	13	CARTDTKYYGYTF	TGTGCCAGGACCGACACGAAATACTATGGCTACACCTTC
-	TRBJ1-5	TRBD1	TRBV30	14	CAWSKTGGDQPQHF	TGTGCCTGGTCGAAAACAGGGGGCGATCAGCCCCAGCATTTT
few	TRBJ2-5	TRBD1	TRBV5-6	14	CASSSWTGGETQYF	TGTGCCAGCAGCTCCTGGACAGGGGGAGAGACCCAGTACTTC
-	TRBJ2-1	-	TRBV5-1	15	CASSFALLVGDEQFF	TGCGCCAGCAGCTTCGCCCTTCTAGTTGGAGATGAGCAGTTCTTC
-	TRBJ2-2	-	TRBV5-4	15	CASTPLEGGTGELFF	TGTGCCAGCACCCCGCTAGAGGGTGGCACCGGGGAGCTGTTTTTT
-	TRBJ2-3	-	TRBV5-1	13	CASSSEPTDTQYF	TGCGCCAGCAGCTCGGAACCCACAGATACGCAGTATTTT
-	TRBJ1-3	-	TRBV11-3	14	CASSFRGAGNTIYF	TGTGCCAGCAGCTTCCGAGGAGCTGGAAACACCATATATTTT
-	TRBJ2-5	TRBD2	TRBV27	16	CASSILGGVQQETQYF	TGTGCCAGCAGTATCCTCGGGGGGGTTCAACAAGAGACCCAGTACTTC
-	TRBJ2-7	-	TRBV15	14	CATSRSGGLSGQYF	TGTGCCACCAGCAGATCCGGGGGCTTGAGTGGGCAGTACTTC
-	TRBJ1-4	-	TRBV5-1	14	CASSPGTSNEKLFF	TGCGCCAGCAGCCCCGGGACTTCCAATGAAAAACTGTTTTTT
-	TRBJ2-5	-	TRBV7-6	12	CASSLEAETQYF	TGTGCCAGCAGCTTAGAAGCGGAGACCCAGTACTTC
few	TRBJ1-5	-	TRBV5-4	12	CASSLDNRDFQF	TGTGCCAGCAGCTTGGACAACCGGGACTTCCAATTT
-	TRBJ1-1	TRBD1	TRBV5-1	13	CASIGQENTEAFF	TGCGCCAGCATCGGACAGGAAAACACTGAAGCTTTCTTT
-	TRBJ2-7	TRBD1	TRBV14	15	CASSPKGQGVVEQYF	TGTGCCAGCAGCCCAAAGGGACAGGGGGTTGTCGAGCAGTACTTC
-	TRBJ2-5	-	TRBV5-1	13	CASSSTVQETQYF	TGCGCCAGCAGCTCGACAGTCCAAGAGACCCAGTACTTC
-	TRBJ2-7	TRBD2	TRBV28	15	CASSPSLAGIREQYF	TGTGCCAGCAGTCCAAGCCTAGCGGGGATTCGGGAGCAGTACTTC